These T cell receptor beta chains were read from a single sample in a study of CD8 T cells in Susac syndrome. In TCRdb, the immunoSEQ multiplex PCR reads were re-called with MiXCR into one record per CDR3 protein. In the table there are about 180,000 distinct CDR3 sequences, 90% to 97% of which are singletons. The sequenced sample consisted of CD4+ T cells from PBMCs. The receptors come from a human donor with multiple sclerosis. CDR3s include the opening cysteine and the closing phenylalanine or tryptophan. The order of the fields is clone size, V gene, D gene, CDR3 length, J gene, CDR3 protein, CDR3 DNA. The D gene is left open where the match is weak. Expanded clones get a size class; other rows say once, few or many, or leave the size out.

.,TRBV29-1,.,14,TRBJ2-6,CSVAGTIGANVLTF,TGCAGCGTCGCTGGGACAATTGGGGCCAACGTCCTGACTTTC
.,TRBV15,TRBD2,16,TRBJ2-4,CATSRGLADAKNIQYF,TGTGCCACCAGCAGAGGACTAGCGGATGCCAAAAACATTCAGTACTTC
.,TRBV7-2,.,15,TRBJ2-6,CASSHKGSGANVLTF,TGTGCCAGCAGCCACAAGGGCTCTGGGGCCAACGTCCTGACTTTC
.,TRBV5-4,.,14,TRBJ1-2,CASSLGQQNYGYTF,TGTGCCAGCAGCTTGGGACAGCAAAACTATGGCTACACCTTC
.,TRBV29-1,TRBD1,13,TRBJ1-1,CSVGEQGALSAFF,TGCAGCGTCGGGGAACAGGGGGCTCTGAGTGCTTTCTTT
.,TRBV4-1,TRBD1,16,TRBJ1-6,CASSQDDRVVNSPLHF,TGCGCCAGCAGCCAGGACGACAGGGTGGTCAATTCACCCCTCCACTTT
.,TRBV18,.,15,TRBJ2-5,CASSRSGGEKETQYF,TGTGCCAGCTCACGGTCCGGGGGCGAGAAAGAGACCCAGTACTTC
.,TRBV29-1,.,13,TRBJ1-2,CSVDGGHSYGYTF,TGCAGCGTTGACGGGGGGCACTCCTATGGCTACACCTTC
.,TRBV24-1,.,13,TRBJ1-2,CATSSGGFYGYTF,TGTGCCACCAGCTCGGGGGGCTTCTATGGCTACACCTTC
.,TRBV10-2,TRBD2,14,TRBJ2-7,CASSLASGTDEQYF,TGCGCCAGCAGCTTGGCCAGCGGGACGGACGAGCAGTACTTC
once,TRBV29-1,TRBD1,14,TRBJ1-4,CSASTGTGNEKLFF,TGCAGCGCCTCGACCGGGACAGGGAATGAAAAACTGTTTTTT
.,TRBV30,TRBD2,12,TRBJ2-3,CAWGTSGDTQYF,TGTGCCTGGGGGACTAGTGGCGATACGCAGTATTTT
.,TRBV5-5,TRBD2,18,TRBJ2-1,CASSPTSGGPAGYNEQFF,TGTGCCAGCAGCCCGACTAGCGGGGGGCCGGCGGGCTACAATGAGCAGTTCTTC
.,TRBV30,.,13,TRBJ1-6,CAWNGQNNSPLHF,TGTGCCTGGAACGGACAGAACAATTCACCCCTCCACTTT
.,TRBV2,TRBD2,18,TRBJ2-1,CASRTAWASGGKDNEQFF,TGTGCCAGCAGGACAGCCTGGGCTAGCGGGGGGAAGGACAATGAGCAGTTCTTC
.,TRBV7-3,TRBD2,15,TRBJ2-3,CASSSGLAGSDTQYF,TGTGCCAGCAGCTCCGGACTAGCGGGTTCAGATACGCAGTATTTT
once,TRBV12-3/TRBV12-4,.,14,TRBJ2-7,CASILGPGFYEQYF,TGTGCCAGCATCCTGGGTCCGGGCTTCTACGAGCAGTACTTC
.,TRBV5-4,.,16,TRBJ2-5,CASSLGRGGPQETQYF,TGTGCCAGCAGCTTGGGTAGGGGCGGGCCTCAAGAGACCCAGTACTTC
.,TRBV2,.,14,TRBJ2-1,CASSDQGLRDEQFF,TGTGCCAGCAGTGATCAGGGCCTTAGGGATGAGCAGTTCTTC
.,TRBV4-1,TRBD2,16,TRBJ2-5,CASSNGRGTSVETQYF,TGCGCCAGCAGCAACGGGAGGGGGACTAGCGTGGAGACCCAGTACTTC
.,TRBV14,TRBD1,15,TRBJ2-3,CASSQEDRGRIPQYF,TGTGCCAGCAGCCAAGAGGACAGGGGGCGTATTCCCCAGTATTTT
.,TRBV2,.,13,TRBJ1-4,CASNREGHEKLFF,TGTGCCAGCAACCGGGAAGGCCATGAAAAACTGTTTTTT